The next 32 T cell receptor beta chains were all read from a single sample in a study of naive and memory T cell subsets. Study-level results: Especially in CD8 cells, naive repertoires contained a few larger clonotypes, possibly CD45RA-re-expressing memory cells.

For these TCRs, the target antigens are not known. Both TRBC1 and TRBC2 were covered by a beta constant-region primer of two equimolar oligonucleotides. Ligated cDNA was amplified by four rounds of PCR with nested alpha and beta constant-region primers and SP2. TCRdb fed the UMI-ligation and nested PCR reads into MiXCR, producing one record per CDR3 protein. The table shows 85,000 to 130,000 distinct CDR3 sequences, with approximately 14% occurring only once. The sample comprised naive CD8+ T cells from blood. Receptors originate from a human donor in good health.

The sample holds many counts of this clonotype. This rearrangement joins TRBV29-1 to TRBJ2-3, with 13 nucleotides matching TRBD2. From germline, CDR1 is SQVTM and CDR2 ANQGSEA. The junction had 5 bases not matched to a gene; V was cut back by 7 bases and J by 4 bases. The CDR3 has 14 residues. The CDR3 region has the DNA TGCAGCGCCGGGACTAGCGGGAACGCAGATACGCAGTATTTT. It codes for CSAGTSGNADTQYF.

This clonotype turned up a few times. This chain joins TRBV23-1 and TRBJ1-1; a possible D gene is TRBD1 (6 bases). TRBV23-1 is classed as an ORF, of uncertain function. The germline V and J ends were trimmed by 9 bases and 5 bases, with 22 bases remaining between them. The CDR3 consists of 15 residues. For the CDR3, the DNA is TGCGCCAGTACTAACTACAGGGTCCGGGGGACTGAAGCTTTCTTT. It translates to CASTNYRVRGTEAFF.

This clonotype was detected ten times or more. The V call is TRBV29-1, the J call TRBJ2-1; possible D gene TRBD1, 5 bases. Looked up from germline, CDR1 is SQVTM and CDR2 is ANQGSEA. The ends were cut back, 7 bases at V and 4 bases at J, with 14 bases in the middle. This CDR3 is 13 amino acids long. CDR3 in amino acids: CSALPGAYNEQFF. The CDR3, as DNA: TGCAGCGCCCTCCCTGGGGCATACAATGAGCAGTTCTTC.

The CDR3: CSVDPGTGKGYTF. For the CDR3, the DNA is TGCAGCGTCGACCCCGGGACAGGCAAGGGCTACACCTTC. This chain joins TRBV29-1 and TRBJ1-2; 8 positions match TRBD1. Germline lookup yields CDR1 SQVTM and CDR2 ANQGSEA. CDR3 length equals 13 residues. Trimming removed 6 bases from V and 8 bases from J; junction bases left unmatched: 11.

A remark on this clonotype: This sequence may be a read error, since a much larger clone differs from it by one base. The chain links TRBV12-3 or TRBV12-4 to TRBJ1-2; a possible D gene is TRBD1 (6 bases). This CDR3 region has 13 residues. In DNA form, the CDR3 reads TGTGCCAGCAGTGGCACGGGGGCGTATGGCTACATCTTC. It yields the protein CASSGTGAYGYIF.

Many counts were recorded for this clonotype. CDR3 DNA: TGTGCCACCTCCGGGACAGCCTACGGCGACTATGGCTACACCTTC. It encodes CATSGTAYGDYGYTF. The V and J genes are TRBV24-1 and TRBJ1-2; TRBD1 agrees at 7 bases. The CDR3 totals 15 residues. CDR1 KGHDR and CDR2 SFDVKD come from the germline V gene. V lost 9 bases to trimming and J lost 3 bases; unmatched junction nucleotides: 12.

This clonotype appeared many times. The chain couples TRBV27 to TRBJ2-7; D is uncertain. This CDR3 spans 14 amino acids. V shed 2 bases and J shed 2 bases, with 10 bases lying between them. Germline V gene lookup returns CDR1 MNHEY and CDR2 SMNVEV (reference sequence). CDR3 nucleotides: TGTGCCAGCAGTTTAGTCCCGGGCACCTACGAGCAGTACTTC. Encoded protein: CASSLVPGTYEQYF.

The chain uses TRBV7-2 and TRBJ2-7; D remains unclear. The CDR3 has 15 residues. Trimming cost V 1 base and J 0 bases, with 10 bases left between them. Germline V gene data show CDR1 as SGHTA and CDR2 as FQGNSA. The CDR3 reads CASSLDFGSSYEQYF. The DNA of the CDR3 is TGTGCCAGCAGCTTAGACTTCGGAAGCTCCTACGAGCAGTACTTC.

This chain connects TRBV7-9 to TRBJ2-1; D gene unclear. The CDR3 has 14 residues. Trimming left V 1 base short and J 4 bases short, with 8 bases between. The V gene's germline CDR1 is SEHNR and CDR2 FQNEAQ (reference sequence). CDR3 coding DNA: TGTGCCAGCAGCTTAGTTCCTTCTTACAATGAGCAGTTCTTC. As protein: CASSLVPSYNEQFF.

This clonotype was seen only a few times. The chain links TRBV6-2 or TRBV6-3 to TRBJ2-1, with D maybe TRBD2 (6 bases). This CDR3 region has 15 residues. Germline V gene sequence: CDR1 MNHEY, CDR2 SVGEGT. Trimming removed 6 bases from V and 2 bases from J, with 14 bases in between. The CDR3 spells CASRGLALTYNEQFF. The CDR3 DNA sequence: TGTGCCAGCAGGGGACTCGCATTAACCTACAATGAGCAGTTCTTC.

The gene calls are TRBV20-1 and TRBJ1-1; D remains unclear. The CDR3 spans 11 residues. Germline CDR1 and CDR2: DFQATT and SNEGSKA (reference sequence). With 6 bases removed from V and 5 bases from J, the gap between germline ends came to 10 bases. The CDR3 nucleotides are TGCAGTGCCACGGATATAACTGAAGCTTTCTTT. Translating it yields CSATDITEAFF.

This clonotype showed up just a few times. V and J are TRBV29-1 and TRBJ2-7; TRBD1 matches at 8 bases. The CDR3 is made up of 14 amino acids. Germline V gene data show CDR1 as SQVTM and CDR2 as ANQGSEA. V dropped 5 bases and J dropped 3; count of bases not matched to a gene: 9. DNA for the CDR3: TGCAGCGTTAATACAGGGGGACCCTACTACGAGCAGTACTTC. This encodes CSVNTGGPYYEQYF.

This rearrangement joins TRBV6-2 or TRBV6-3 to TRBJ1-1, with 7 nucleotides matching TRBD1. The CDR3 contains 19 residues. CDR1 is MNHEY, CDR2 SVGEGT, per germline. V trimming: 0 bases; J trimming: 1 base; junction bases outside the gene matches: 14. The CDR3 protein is CASSYSFLQGRGWNTEAFF. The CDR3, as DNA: TGTGCCAGCAGTTACTCCTTTTTACAGGGGAGGGGATGGAACACTGAAGCTTTCTTT.

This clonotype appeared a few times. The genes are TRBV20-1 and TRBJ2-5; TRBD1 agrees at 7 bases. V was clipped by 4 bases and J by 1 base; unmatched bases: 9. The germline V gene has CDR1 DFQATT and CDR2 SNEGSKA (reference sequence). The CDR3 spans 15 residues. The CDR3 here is CSATGTELLQETQYF. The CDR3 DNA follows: TGCAGTGCTACCGGGACAGAATTACTCCAAGAGACCCAGTACTTC.

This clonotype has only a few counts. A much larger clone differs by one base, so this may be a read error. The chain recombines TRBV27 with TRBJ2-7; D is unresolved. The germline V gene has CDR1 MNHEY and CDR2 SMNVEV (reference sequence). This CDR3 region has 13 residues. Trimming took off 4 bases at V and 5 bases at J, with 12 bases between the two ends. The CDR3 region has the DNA TGTGCCAGCAGTTCCAACGGTGTCCACGAGCAGTACTTC. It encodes CASSSNGVHEQYF.

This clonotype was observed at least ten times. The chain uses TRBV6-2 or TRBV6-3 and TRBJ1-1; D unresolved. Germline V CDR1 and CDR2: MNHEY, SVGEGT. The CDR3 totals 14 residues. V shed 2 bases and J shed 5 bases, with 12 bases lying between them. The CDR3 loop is CASSYTGIRTEAFF. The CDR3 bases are TGTGCCAGCAGTTACACGGGGATACGGACTGAAGCTTTCTTT.

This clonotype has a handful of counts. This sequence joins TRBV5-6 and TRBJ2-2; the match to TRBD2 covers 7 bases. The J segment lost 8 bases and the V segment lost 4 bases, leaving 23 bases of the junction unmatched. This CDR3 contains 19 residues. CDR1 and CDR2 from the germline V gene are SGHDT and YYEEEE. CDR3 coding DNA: TGTGCCAGCAGCCCTCGGATTGGGCGGACACTAGCGCCGAGGGGGGAGCTGTTTTTT. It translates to CASSPRIGRTLAPRGELFF.

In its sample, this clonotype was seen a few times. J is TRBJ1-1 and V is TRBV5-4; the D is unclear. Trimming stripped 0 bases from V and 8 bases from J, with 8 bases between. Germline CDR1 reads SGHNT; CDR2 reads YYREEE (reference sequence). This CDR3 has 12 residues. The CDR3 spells CASSLGSGEAFF. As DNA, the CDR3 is TGTGCCAGCAGCTTGGGCAGTGGGGAAGCTTTCTTT.

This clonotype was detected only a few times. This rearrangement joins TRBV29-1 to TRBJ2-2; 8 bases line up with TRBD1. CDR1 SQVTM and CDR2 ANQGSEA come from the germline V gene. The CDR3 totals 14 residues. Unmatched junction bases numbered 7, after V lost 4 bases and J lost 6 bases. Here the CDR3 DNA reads TGCAGCGTTGTCGAGGACAGGGCCCCCGGGGAGCTGTTTTTT. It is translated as CSVVEDRAPGELFF.

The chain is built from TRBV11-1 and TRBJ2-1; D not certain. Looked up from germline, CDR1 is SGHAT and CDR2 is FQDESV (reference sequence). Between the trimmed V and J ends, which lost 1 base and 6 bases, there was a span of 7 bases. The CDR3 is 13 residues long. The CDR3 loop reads CASSLEVGNEQFF. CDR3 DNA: TGTGCCAGCAGCTTAGAAGTTGGCAATGAGCAGTTCTTC.

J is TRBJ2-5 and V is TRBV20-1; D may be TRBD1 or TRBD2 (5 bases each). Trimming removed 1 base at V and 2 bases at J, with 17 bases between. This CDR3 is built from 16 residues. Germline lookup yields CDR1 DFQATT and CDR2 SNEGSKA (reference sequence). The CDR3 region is CSARGGRFGAQETQYF. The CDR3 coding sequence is TGCAGTGCTAGAGGGGGACGGTTTGGTGCGCAAGAGACCCAGTACTTC.

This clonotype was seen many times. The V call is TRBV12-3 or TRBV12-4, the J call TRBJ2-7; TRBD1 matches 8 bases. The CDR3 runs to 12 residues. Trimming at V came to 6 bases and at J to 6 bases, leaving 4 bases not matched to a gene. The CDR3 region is CASSRTGIEQYF. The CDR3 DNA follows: TGTGCCAGCAGCCGGACAGGGATCGAGCAGTACTTC.

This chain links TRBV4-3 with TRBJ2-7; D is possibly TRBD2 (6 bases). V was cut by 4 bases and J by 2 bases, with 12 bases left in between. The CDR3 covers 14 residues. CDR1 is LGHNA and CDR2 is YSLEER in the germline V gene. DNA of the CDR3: TGCGCCAGCAGCCGGTATGCGGGGCCCTACGAGCAGTACTTC. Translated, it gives CASSRYAGPYEQYF.

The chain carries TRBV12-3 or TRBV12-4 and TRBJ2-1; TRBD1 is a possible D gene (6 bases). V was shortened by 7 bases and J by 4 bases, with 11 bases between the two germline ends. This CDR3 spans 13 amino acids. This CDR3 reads CASTQQGYNEQFF. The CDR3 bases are TGTGCCAGCACCCAGCAGGGGTACAATGAGCAGTTCTTC.

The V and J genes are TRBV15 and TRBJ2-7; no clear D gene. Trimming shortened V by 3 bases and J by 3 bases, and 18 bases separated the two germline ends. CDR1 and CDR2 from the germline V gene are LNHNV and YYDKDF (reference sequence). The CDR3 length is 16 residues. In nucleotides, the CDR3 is TGTGCCACCAGCAGGGCCCCGGCAGGCTACTACTACGAGCAGTACTTC. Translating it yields CATSRAPAGYYYEQYF.

The CDR3 here is CASSLFRDGPYEQYF. Written as DNA, the CDR3 is TGTGCCAGCAGTTTATTTCGGGACGGCCCCTACGAGCAGTACTTC. The V and J genes are TRBV12-3 or TRBV12-4 and TRBJ2-7; D tentatively reads TRBD1 or TRBD2 (5 bases each). With 2 bases removed from V and 2 bases from J, the gap between germline ends came to 13 bases. The CDR3 covers 15 residues.

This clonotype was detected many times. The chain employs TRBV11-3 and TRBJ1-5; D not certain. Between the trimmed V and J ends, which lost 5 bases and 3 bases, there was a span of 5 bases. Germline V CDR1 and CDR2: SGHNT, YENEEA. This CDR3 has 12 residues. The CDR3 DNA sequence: TGTGCCAGCAGCCCGACCAATCAGCCCCAGCATTTT. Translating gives CASSPTNQPQHF.

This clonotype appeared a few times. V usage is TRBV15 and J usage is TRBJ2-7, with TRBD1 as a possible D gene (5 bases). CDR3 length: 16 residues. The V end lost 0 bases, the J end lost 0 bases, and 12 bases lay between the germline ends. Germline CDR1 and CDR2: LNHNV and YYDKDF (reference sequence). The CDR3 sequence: CATSRDDRPDSYEQYF. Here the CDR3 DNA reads TGTGCCACCAGCAGAGACGACAGACCAGACTCCTACGAGCAGTACTTC.

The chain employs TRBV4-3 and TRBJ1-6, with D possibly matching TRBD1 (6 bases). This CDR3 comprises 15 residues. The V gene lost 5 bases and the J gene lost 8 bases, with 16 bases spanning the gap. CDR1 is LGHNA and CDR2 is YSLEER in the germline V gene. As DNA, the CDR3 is TGCGCCAGCAGCTCACAGGGCCTGGGGGATTCACCCCTCCACTTT. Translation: CASSSQGLGDSPLHF.

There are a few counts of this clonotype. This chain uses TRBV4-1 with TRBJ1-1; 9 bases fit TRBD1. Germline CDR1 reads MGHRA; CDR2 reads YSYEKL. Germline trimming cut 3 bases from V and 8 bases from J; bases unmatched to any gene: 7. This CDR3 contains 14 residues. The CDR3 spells CASSQGQGREEAFF. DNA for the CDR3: TGCGCCAGCAGCCAGGGACAGGGTCGCGAAGAAGCTTTCTTT.

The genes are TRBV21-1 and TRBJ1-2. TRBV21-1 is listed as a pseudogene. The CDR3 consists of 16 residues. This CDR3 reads CASSAPPPTADYGYTF. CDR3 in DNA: TGTGCCAGCAGCGCCCCCCCGCCGACAGCTGACTATGGCTACACCTTC.

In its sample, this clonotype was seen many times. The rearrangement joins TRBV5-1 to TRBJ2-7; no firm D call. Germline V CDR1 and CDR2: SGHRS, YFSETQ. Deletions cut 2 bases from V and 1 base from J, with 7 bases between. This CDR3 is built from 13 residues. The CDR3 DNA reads TGCGCCAGCAGCTTCAGCGCATCCTACGAGCAGTACTTC. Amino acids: CASSFSASYEQYF.